The clone carrying this TCR beta chain was detected only once. The target antigen is unknown. Specified time point: week 5, during vaccination. Doses of 300 ug of mutant IDH1 20-mer peptide were given with topical imiquimod. The method was immunoSEQ multiplex PCR; TCRdb's version includes in-frame clones alone and lacks a portion of them. Among 70,000 to 90,000 clones listed, about 91% were seen once. This entry is derived from a study of a mutant IDH1 vaccine in newly diagnosed glioma. Background on the study: Vaccination of patients was performed eight times, in weeks 1, 3, 5, 7, 11, 15, 19 and 23.

The V gene's germline CDR1 is SGHKS and CDR2 YYEKEE (reference sequence). V was trimmed by 4 bases and J by 6 bases, leaving 16 bases between them. This CDR3 is built from 14 residues. Material: PBMCs, obtained from a glioma patient whose treatment included an IDH1 peptide vaccine. The sequence was obtained from a woman in her 50s with glioma. The rearrangement links TRBV5-5 to TRBJ1-1; D is unclear. The CDR3 DNA reads as TGTGCCAGCAGCCCGTATACCCCAGCCGCTGAAGCTTTCTTT. Its protein product is CASSPYTPAAEAFF.